This entry describes one TCR beta chain. Its antigen remains unknown. The study pooled second doses at about 4 or about 12 weeks. This sample stems from a study of T cell responses to AZD1222 COVID-19 vaccine. Study conclusions and caveats: Close to half of all spike-specific TCRs reportedly target regions of the variants that are unmutated. Following two doses of AZD1222, Spike-specific TCR breadth and depth rose. Donors skewed white British and female; clonal diversity was possibly underestimated.

V lost 3 bases and J 2 bases, leaving 16 bases between the germline ends. Germline CDR1 SGHKS, CDR2 YYEKEE (reference sequence). This CDR3 is 16 amino acids long. The repertoire was sequenced with immunoSEQ multiplex PCR; TCRdb's copy has only in-frame clones and lacks some. This sample yields over 150,000 clones, of which over 75% are seen a single time; approximately 4.3% belongs to the top ten. This clonotype was sampled from an adult who received the AZD1222 COVID-19 vaccine. The source was peripheral blood, collected 28 days after the second AZD1222 dose. This chain links TRBV5-5 with TRBJ2-3, with a possible D match to TRBD2 (6 bases). CDR3 bases: TGTGCCAGCAGCTCGGATTTGGACTATCCCACAGATACGCAGTATTTT. The encoded protein is CASSSDLDYPTDTQYF.